This paragraph reports one T cell receptor (beta chain). A read error likely explains this, since a far larger clone differs by one base. The sample belongs to a study of beta chain features in type 1 diabetes. Study overall: Patients did not differ from healthy donors in age, gender or cell yield.

The study reverse transcribed the entire isolated RNA, so it sequenced expressed TCRB transcripts. Assay: immunoSEQ multiplex PCR; the TCRdb copy retains only in-frame clones and omits some. The sample yields about 220,000 clones, roughly a tenth seen once. The CDR3 contains 13 residues. Germline loops: CDR1 SNHLY, CDR2 FYNNEI. V was clipped by 7 bases and J by 0 bases, with 10 bases between them. Source material: central memory CD4+ T cells from blood. V gene TRBV2 combines with J gene TRBJ2-7, with TRBD1 as a possible D gene (6 bases). This TCR was recovered from a man younger than 30 in good health. CDR3 protein: CASNGGYSYEQYF. CDR3 DNA: TGTGCCAGCAATGGGGGCTACTCCTACGAGCAGTACTTC.